These 30 T cell receptor beta chains share one sample of origin, sequenced in a study of cytotoxic CD8 clonotypes in ibrutinib-treated CLL. Sequencing used immunoSEQ multiplex PCR; TCRdb keeps in-frame clones, though not all of them. The sample lists around 76,000 clones, around 78% occurring once. The sample in question was PBMCs, obtained after 24 months of ibrutinib treatment. The origin of the receptors is a human donor with chronic lymphocytic leukemia.

The CDR3 DNA is TGTGCCAGCAGCCTCGCCTGGGCTAGCACAGATACGCAGTATTTT. The encoded protein is CASSLAWASTDTQYF. The V call is TRBV6-5, the J call TRBJ2-3; the D is unclear. The V end lost 6 bases, the J end lost 0 bases, and 13 bases lay between the germline ends. CDR1 and CDR2 from the germline V gene are MNHEY and SVGAGI. CDR3 length equals 15 residues.

The chain has TRBV11-2 and TRBJ2-5, with D perhaps TRBD1 (5 bases). The V gene lost 6 bases and the J gene lost 9 bases, with 17 bases spanning the gap. This CDR3 has 13 residues. Germline values: CDR1 SGHAT, CDR2 FQNNGV. CDR3 loop: CASSEDTSGAQYF. As DNA, the CDR3 is TGTGCCAGCAGTGAGGACACCAGTGGGGCCCAGTACTTC.

J is TRBJ1-2 and V is TRBV6-1; D ambiguous. The CDR3 loop spans 15 amino acids. From germline, CDR1 is MNHNS and CDR2 SASEGT. The V and J ends lost 0 bases and 0 bases respectively, with 8 bases between them. CDR3 region: CASSEAPGANYGYTF. CDR3 in DNA: TGTGCCAGCAGTGAAGCTCCAGGAGCTAACTATGGCTACACCTTC.

The CDR3 here is CASSQGGGLNQPQHF. The CDR3 bases are TGTGCCAGTAGCCAAGGAGGGGGACTCAATCAGCCCCAGCATTTT. V gene TRBV19 combines with J gene TRBJ1-5; weak D call: TRBD1 (6 bases). Germline values: CDR1 LNHDA, CDR2 SQIVND (reference sequence). Between the trimmed V and J ends, which lost 6 bases and 3 bases, there was a span of 15 bases. This CDR3 is 15 amino acids long.

The chain uses TRBV6-5 and TRBJ2-3; D possibly corresponds to TRBD1 (5 bases). This CDR3 comprises 14 residues. CDR1 is MNHEY and CDR2 is SVGAGI in the germline V gene. The V end lost 2 bases, the J end lost 0 bases, and 6 bases lay between the germline ends. This chain's CDR3 is CASSYDRSTDTQYF. As DNA, the CDR3 is TGTGCCAGCAGTTACGACAGAAGCACAGATACGCAGTATTTT.

CDR3 in amino acids: CASSFIPEYGYTF. The CDR3 DNA reads TGTGCCAGCAGCTTTATCCCGGAATATGGCTACACCTTC. V gene TRBV7-9 combines with J gene TRBJ1-2; D call uncertain. The CDR3 length is 13 residues. V lost 3 bases and J lost 5, with 10 bases in between. The germline CDR1 and CDR2 sequences are SEHNR and FQNEAQ (reference sequence).

V and J are TRBV7-9 and TRBJ2-1, with 13 bases aligning to TRBD2. CDR3 length equals 15 residues. V was pared by 3 bases and J by 5 bases, with 1 base of the junction left unmatched. Germline assignment: CDR1 SEHNR and CDR2 FQNEAQ (reference sequence). The CDR3 protein is CASSFTSGRDNEQFF. CDR3 DNA sequence: TGTGCCAGCAGCTTCACTAGCGGGAGGGACAATGAGCAGTTCTTC. Full variable domain (rest looked up from reference TRBV7-9 and TRBJ2-1): DTGVSQNPRHKITKRGQNVTFRCDPISEHNRLYWYRQTLGQGPEFLTYFQNEAQLEKSRLLSDRFSAERPKGSFSTLEIQRTEQGDSAMYLCASSFTSGRDNEQFFGPGTRLTVL.

This clone was recorded a few times. CDR3 coding DNA: TGCGCCAGCAGCTTGCCGGGAATTAATGAGCAGTTCTTC. It yields the protein CASSLPGINEQFF. This chain uses TRBV5-1 with TRBJ2-1, with D tentatively TRBD2 (5 bases). V was trimmed by 1 base and J by 7 bases, leaving 9 bases between them. Germline CDR1 and CDR2: SGHRS and YFSETQ. CDR3 size: 13 residues.

The V gene is TRBV18, the J gene TRBJ2-2, with D tentatively TRBD1 or TRBD2 (5 bases each). The germline V gene has CDR1 KGHSH and CDR2 LQKENI. Trimming pared 1 base from V and 1 base from J, leaving 22 bases between. This CDR3 contains 20 residues. Here the CDR3 DNA reads TGTGCCAGCTCACCACTCCCCTTAACCCGGGGCGGAAAGAACACCGGGGAGCTGTTTTTT. It is translated as CASSPLPLTRGGKNTGELFF.

The gene calls are TRBV9 and TRBJ1-1; 8 bases align to TRBD1. CDR3 size: 16 residues. The V gene end was trimmed by 0 bases and the J gene end by 6 bases; junction bases not matched to a gene: 10. The germline V gene has CDR1 SGDLS and CDR2 YYNGEE. In DNA form, the CDR3 reads TGTGCCAGCAGCGTAGGAGGGGGCAGGGGGCCGGCTGAAGCTTTCTTT. Translated: CASSVGGGRGPAEAFF.

CDR3 amino acids: CASSFYSSGRASYEQYF. CDR3 DNA sequence: TGTGCCAGCAGCTTTTATTCTAGCGGGAGGGCCTCCTACGAGCAGTACTTC. This chain connects TRBV5-6 to TRBJ2-7, with 12 nucleotides matching TRBD2. J lost 0 bases, V lost 2 bases, and 6 bases had no gene match. CDR3 length: 17 residues. Germline V CDR1 and CDR2: SGHDT, YYEEEE.

This chain uses TRBV30 with TRBJ2-1; D tentatively fits TRBD1 or TRBD2 (5 bases each). Germline CDR1 reads GTSNPN; CDR2 reads SVGIG (reference sequence). The CDR3 has 15 residues. Trimming pared 2 bases from V and 8 bases from J, leaving 19 bases between. The CDR3 here is CAWSKGETISYEQFF. CDR3 bases: TGTGCCTGGAGTAAAGGGGAGACAATTTCCTATGAGCAGTTCTTC.

Points on this clone: The germline gene is not matched at one end of the junction; a read error may be the cause. The chain couples TRBV19 to TRBJ2-4; TRBD1 matches at 7 bases. Per the germline V gene, CDR1 is LNHDA and CDR2 is SQIVND (reference sequence). This CDR3 region has 12 residues. The CDR3 is CASSRQGKGMVF. In nucleotides, the CDR3 is TGTGCCAGTAGTAGACAGGGTAAAGGGATGGTTTTC.

The chain links TRBV7-9 to TRBJ2-6; D ambiguous. Per germline, CDR1 SEHNR and CDR2 FQNEAQ (reference sequence). V lost 3 bases and J 1 base, leaving 7 bases between the germline ends. The CDR3 length is 15 residues. Here the CDR3 DNA reads TGTGCCAGCAGCTTTGTAGGGTCTGGGGCCAACGTCCTGACTTTC. Translation gives CASSFVGSGANVLTF.

This clone occurred once. The V gene is TRBV19, the J gene TRBJ2-2; D is undetermined. The CDR3 totals 13 residues. CDR1 LNHDA and CDR2 SQIVND come from the germline V gene (reference sequence). Trimming pared 5 bases from V and 6 bases from J, leaving 10 bases between. The CDR3, as DNA: TGTGCCAGTAGTCCGATATCTCCCGGGGAGCTGTTTTTT. It yields the protein CASSPISPGELFF.

This clone was found many times. The J gene is TRBJ1-2, the V gene TRBV30; no firm D call. The CDR3 covers 12 residues. CDR1 GTSNPN and CDR2 SVGIG come from the germline V gene (reference sequence). V was shortened by 0 bases and J by 1 base, with 3 bases between the two germline ends. The CDR3 protein is CAWSVDNYGYTF. The CDR3 DNA is TGTGCCTGGAGTGTCGATAACTATGGCTACACCTTC.

As concerns this clone: Compared with germline, one end of the junction differs, possibly owing to a read error. The chain combines TRBV27 with TRBJ1-1; unclear D gene. The germline V gene encodes CDR1 MNHEY and CDR2 SMNVEV (reference sequence). CDR3 length: 14 amino acids. CDR3 sequence reads: CASSLSPANPEAFF. DNA of the CDR3: TGTGCCAGCAGTTTATCCCCGGCGAACCCTGAAGCTTTCTTT.

The V gene is TRBV28, the J gene TRBJ2-5; possibly TRBD1 for D (6 bases). The CDR3 runs 16 residues. Germline V gene lookup returns CDR1 MDHEN and CDR2 SYDVKM. The V end lost 4 bases, the J end lost 2 bases, and 17 bases lay between the germline ends. CDR3: CASSSLGQTLQETQYF. The CDR3 coding sequence is TGTGCCAGCAGTTCCTTAGGACAGACACTTCAAGAGACCCAGTACTTC.

The chain employs TRBV7-2 and TRBJ2-7; no firm D call. V lost 1 base, J lost 0 bases, and 10 bases lay in between. The CDR3 spans 15 residues. CDR1 and CDR2 from the germline V gene are SGHTA and FQGNSA. DNA for the CDR3: TGTGCCAGCAGCTTAGTAGTCTCGTCCTCCTACGAGCAGTACTTC. Translated: CASSLVVSSSYEQYF.

This chain links TRBV10-1 with TRBJ2-1, with 13 bases fitting TRBD2. Germline assignment: CDR1 WNHNN and CDR2 SYGVQD (reference sequence). The CDR3 spans 19 residues. The V segment lost 6 bases and the J segment 0 bases; nucleotides outside the gene matches: 11. The CDR3 sequence is CASSNGGLAGIYSYNEQFF. In nucleotides, the CDR3 is TGCGCCAGCAGCAACGGGGGACTAGCGGGAATTTACTCCTACAATGAGCAGTTCTTC.

This chain connects TRBV18 to TRBJ2-7; D gene uncertain. V was trimmed by 0 bases and J by 4 bases, leaving 7 bases between them. Germline CDR1 and CDR2: KGHSH and LQKENI. CDR3 length equals 13 residues. The CDR3 DNA reads TGTGCCAGCTCACCACCGGTTGAATACGAGCAGTACTTC. Translation gives CASSPPVEYEQYF.

This clone was found a few times. The chain links TRBV9 to TRBJ1-3; perhaps TRBD1 as D (5 bases). V was shortened by 4 bases and J by 3 bases, with 14 bases between the two germline ends. The CDR3 contains 15 residues. The germline gives CDR1 SGDLS, CDR2 YYNGEE. The CDR3: CASSPQRGFGNTIYF. The CDR3 DNA follows: TGTGCCAGCAGCCCGCAGAGGGGTTTTGGAAACACCATATATTTT. Supplemented by reference TRBV9 and TRBJ1-3, the full variable domain reads DSGVTQTPKHLITATGQRVTLRCSPRSGDLSVYWYQQSLDQGLQFLIQYYNGEERAKGNILERFSAQQFPDLHSELNLSSLELGDSALYFCASSPQRGFGNTIYFGEGSWLTVV.

The chain is built from TRBV5-4 and TRBJ2-1; D not resolved. The germline gives CDR1 SGHNT, CDR2 YYREEE (reference sequence). The length of the CDR3 is 15 residues. Deletions cut 0 bases from V and 4 bases from J, with 11 bases between. The CDR3 protein is CASSLDYPAYNEQFF. In DNA, the CDR3 is TGTGCCAGCAGCTTGGACTACCCGGCATACAATGAGCAGTTCTTC.

The chain is built from TRBV13 and TRBJ1-4; D gene unclear. The CDR3 is made up of 15 amino acids. Germline CDR1 is PRHDT and CDR2 is FYEKMQ (reference sequence). Trimming pared 5 bases from V and 4 bases from J, leaving 14 bases between. The CDR3 sequence: CASSHKQTGNEKLFF. CDR3 nucleotides: TGTGCCAGCAGCCATAAGCAAACGGGTAATGAAAAACTGTTTTTT.

The rearrangement joins TRBV18 to TRBJ2-3; 13 nucleotides align to TRBD2. This CDR3 is built from 17 residues. CDR1 and CDR2 from the germline V gene are KGHSH and LQKENI. V dropped 3 bases and J dropped 5; count of bases not matched to a gene: 8. CDR3 sequence: CASSPTGLAGFVDTQYF. The CDR3 DNA reads as TGTGCCAGCTCACCGACGGGACTAGCGGGATTTGTAGATACGCAGTATTTT.

The rearrangement uses TRBV7-3 and TRBJ2-7; TRBD2 agrees at 8 bases. The CDR3 totals 16 residues. The V gene end was trimmed by 5 bases and the J gene end by 2 bases; junction bases not matched to a gene: 11. Germline V gives CDR1 SGHTA, CDR2 FQGTGA. The CDR3 DNA follows: TGTGCCAGCAGCCAATACCAATTAGCGGGAACCTACGAGCAGTACTTC. It encodes CASSQYQLAGTYEQYF. Together with reference TRBV7-3 and TRBJ2-7, the CDR3 gives the full variable domain: GAGVSQTPSNKVTEKGKYVELRCDPISGHTALYWYRQSLGQGPEFLIYFQGTGAADDSGLPNDRFFAVRPEGSVSTLKIQRTERGDSAVYLCASSQYQLAGTYEQYFGPGTRLTVT.

The chain has TRBV18 and TRBJ1-4; 7 bases align to TRBD1. CDR3 length equals 14 residues. With 10 bases clipped from V and 10 bases from J, the junction kept 15 bases outside the gene matches. Germline lookup yields CDR1 KGHSH and CDR2 LQKENI. DNA of the CDR3: TGTGCCACAACAGAGAGACAGGGAGGCGGAAAACTGTTTTTT. Translated: CATTERQGGGKLFF.

The gene calls are TRBV2 and TRBJ2-1, with unresolved D. Germline CDR1 SNHLY, CDR2 FYNNEI. The CDR3 extends over 12 amino acids. With 5 bases removed from V and 7 bases from J, the gap between germline ends came to 9 bases. CDR3 residues: CASSSGWNEQFF. In DNA form, the CDR3 reads TGTGCCAGCAGTTCAGGTTGGAATGAGCAGTTCTTC.

The chain joins TRBV4-2 to TRBJ1-2; D gene ambiguous. Trimming stripped 3 bases from V and 7 bases from J, with 18 bases between. The CDR3 covers 15 residues. Germline loops: CDR1 LGHNA, CDR2 YNFKEQ. The chain's CDR3 is CASSQDSRLPGGYTF. CDR3 DNA: TGTGCCAGCAGCCAGGATTCTCGGCTTCCAGGTGGCTACACCTTC.

The sample holds a few counts of this clone. This sample includes further DNA sequences coding for the same CDR3. The chain joins TRBV30 to TRBJ2-1; D uncertain. CDR3 length: 12 residues. V was shortened by 2 bases and J by 5 bases, with 7 bases between the two germline ends. The germline gives CDR1 GTSNPN, CDR2 SVGIG (reference sequence). The CDR3 region is CAWSQRDNEQFF. The CDR3 nucleotides are TGTGCCTGGAGTCAACGGGACAATGAGCAGTTCTTC.